This TCR beta chain derives from a study of circulating CD8 cells and anti-PD-1 response in melanoma. Overall study context: Anti-PD-1 was first-line therapy for about 55% of the 13 patients.

This clonotype qualifies as large. Antigen specificity is unknown. The QIAseq Immune Repertoire TCR panel built the libraries from around 15 ng of total RNA. From the reads, TCRdb called clonotypes with MiXCR, one entry per CDR3 protein. In the table there are 350 to 450 distinct CDR3 sequences, 5.5% to 8% of which are singletons. Findings of the study overall: Tumor reactivity was tested by peptide assays on expanded sorted subsets. At M1, fewer than 8% of TRB clonotypes appeared in multiple subsets.

Four subsets defined by PD-1 and/or TIGIT were sorted from live CD3+CD8+TCRalphabeta+ cells. This clonotype was obtained from a human donor with melanoma. Sequences were derived from CD8+ T cells from PBMCs, sampled at baseline or after one month of anti-PD-1 therapy (not recorded which).

In nucleotides, the CDR3 is TGTGCCAGCAGCCAAGATCTCGGGGGGTCTTCCACAGATACGCAGTATTTT. It yields the protein CASSQDLGGSSTDTQYF. The rearrangement links TRBV4-2 to TRBJ2-3; 7 nucleotides line up with TRBD2. J was trimmed by 2 bases and V by 0 bases; bases with no gene match: 8. CDR1 and CDR2 from the germline V gene are LGHNA and YNFKEQ. CDR3 length: 17 amino acids.